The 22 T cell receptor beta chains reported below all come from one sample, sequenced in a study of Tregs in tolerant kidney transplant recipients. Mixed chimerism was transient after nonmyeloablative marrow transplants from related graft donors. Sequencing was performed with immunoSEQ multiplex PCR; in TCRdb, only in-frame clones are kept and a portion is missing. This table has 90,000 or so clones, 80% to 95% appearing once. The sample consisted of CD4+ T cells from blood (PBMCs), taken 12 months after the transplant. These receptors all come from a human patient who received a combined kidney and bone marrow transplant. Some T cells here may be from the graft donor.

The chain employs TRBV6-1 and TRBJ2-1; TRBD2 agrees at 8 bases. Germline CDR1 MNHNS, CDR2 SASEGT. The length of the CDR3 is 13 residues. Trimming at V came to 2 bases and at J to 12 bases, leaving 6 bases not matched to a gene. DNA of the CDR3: TGTGCCAGCAGTGAACAAGCGGGAGTAGTGCAGTTCTTC. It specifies CASSEQAGVVQFF.

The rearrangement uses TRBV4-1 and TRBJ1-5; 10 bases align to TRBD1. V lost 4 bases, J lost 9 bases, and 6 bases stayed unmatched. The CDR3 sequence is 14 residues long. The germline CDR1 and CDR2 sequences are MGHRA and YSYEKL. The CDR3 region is CASSRGTGERPQHF. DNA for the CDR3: TGCGCCAGCAGCCGCGGGACAGGGGAACGGCCCCAGCATTTT.

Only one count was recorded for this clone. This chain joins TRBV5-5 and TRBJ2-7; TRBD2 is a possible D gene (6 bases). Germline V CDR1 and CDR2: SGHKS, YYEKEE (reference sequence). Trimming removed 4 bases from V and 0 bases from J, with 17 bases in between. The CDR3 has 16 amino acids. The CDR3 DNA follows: TGTGCCAGCAGCCCAACCCCGAGCGGGTCCTCCTACGAGCAGTACTTC. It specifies CASSPTPSGSSYEQYF. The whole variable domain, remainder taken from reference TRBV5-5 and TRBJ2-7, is DAGVTQSPTHLIKTRGQQVTLRCSPISGHKSVSWYQQVLGQGPQFIFQYYEKEERGRGNFPDRFSARQFPNYSSELNVNALLLGDSALYLCASSPTPSGSSYEQYFGPGTRLTVT.

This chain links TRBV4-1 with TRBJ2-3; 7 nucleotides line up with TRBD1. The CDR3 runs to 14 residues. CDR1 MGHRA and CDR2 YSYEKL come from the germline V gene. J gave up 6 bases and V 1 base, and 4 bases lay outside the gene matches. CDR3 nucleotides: TGCGCCAGCAGCCAAGGGGACAGTTGGGATACGCAGTATTTT. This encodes CASSQGDSWDTQYF.

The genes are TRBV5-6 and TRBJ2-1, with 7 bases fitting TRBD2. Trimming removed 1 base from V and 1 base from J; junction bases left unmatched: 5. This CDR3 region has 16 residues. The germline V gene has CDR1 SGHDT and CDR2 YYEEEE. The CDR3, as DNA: TGTGCCAGCAGCTTGTTGCGGGAGCGGTCCTACAATGAGCAGTTCTTC. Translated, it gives CASSLLRERSYNEQFF.

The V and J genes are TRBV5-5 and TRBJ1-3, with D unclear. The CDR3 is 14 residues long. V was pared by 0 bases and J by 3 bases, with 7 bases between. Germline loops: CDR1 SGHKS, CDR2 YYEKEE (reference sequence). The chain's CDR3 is CASSLGALGNTIYF. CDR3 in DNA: TGTGCCAGCAGCTTGGGGGCCCTTGGAAACACCATATATTTT.

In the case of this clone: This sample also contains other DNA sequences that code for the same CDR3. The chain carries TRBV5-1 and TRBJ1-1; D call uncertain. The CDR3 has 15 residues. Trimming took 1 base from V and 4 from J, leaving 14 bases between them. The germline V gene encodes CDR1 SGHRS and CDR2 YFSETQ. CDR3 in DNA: TGCGCCAGCAGCTTGACTGGATCTGGGCGCACTGAAGCTTTCTTT. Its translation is CASSLTGSGRTEAFF.

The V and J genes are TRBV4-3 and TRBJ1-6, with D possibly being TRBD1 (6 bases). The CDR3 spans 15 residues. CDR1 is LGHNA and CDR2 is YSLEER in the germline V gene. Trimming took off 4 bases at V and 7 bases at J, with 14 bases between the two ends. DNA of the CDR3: TGCGCCAGCAGCCGAACAGGGATTCAGAATTCACCCCTCCACTTT. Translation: CASSRTGIQNSPLHF.

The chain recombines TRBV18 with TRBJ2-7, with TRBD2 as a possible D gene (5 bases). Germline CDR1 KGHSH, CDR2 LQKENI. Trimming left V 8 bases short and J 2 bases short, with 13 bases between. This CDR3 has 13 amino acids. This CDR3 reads CASPPAGTYEQYF. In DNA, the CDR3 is TGTGCCAGCCCGCCCGCCGGGACCTACGAGCAGTACTTC.

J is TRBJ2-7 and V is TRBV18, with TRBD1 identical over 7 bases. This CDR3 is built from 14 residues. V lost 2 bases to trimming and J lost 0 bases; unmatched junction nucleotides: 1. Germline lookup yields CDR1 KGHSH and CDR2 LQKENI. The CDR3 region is CASSPRQGSYEQYF. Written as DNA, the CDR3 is TGTGCCAGCTCACCAAGACAGGGCTCCTACGAGCAGTACTTC.

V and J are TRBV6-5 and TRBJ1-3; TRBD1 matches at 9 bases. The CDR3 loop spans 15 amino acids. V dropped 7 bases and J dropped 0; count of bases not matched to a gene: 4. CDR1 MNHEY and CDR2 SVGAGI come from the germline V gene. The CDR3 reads CASKMTGGSGNTIYF. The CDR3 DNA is TGTGCCAGCAAAATGACAGGGGGCTCTGGAAACACCATATATTTT.

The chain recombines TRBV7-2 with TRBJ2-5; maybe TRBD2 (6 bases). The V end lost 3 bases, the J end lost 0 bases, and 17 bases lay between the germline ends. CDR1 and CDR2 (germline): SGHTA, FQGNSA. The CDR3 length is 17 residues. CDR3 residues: CASSLNSASAYQETQYF. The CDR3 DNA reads TGTGCCAGCAGCTTGAATTCGGCTAGCGCGTACCAAGAGACCCAGTACTTC.

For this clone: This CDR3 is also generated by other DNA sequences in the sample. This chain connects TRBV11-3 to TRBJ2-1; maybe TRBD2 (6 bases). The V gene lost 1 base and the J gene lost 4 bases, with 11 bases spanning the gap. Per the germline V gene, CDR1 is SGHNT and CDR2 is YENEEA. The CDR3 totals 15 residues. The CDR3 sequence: CASSLVGLAYNEQFF. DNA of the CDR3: TGTGCCAGCAGCTTAGTTGGCCTAGCGTACAATGAGCAGTTCTTC.

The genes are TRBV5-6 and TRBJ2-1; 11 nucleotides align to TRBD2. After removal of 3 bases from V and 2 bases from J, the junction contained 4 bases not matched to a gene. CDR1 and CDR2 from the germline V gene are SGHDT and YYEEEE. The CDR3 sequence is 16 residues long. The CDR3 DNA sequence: TGTGCCAGCAGCTCGGGACTAGCGGCTACCTACAATGAGCAGTTCTTC. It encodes CASSSGLAATYNEQFF.

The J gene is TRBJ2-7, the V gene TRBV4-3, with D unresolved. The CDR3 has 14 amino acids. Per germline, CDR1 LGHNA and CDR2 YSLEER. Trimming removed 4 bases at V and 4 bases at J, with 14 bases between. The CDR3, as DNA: TGCGCCAGCAGCCCCTCCGCGGAAGGTTACGAGCAGTACTTC. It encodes CASSPSAEGYEQYF.

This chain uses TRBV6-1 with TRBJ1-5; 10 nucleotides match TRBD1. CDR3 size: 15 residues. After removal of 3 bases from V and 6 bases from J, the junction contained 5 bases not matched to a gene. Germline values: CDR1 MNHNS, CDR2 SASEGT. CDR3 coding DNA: TGTGCCAGCAGTGATAGGGGACAGGGGCGTCAGCCCCAGCATTTT. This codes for CASSDRGQGRQPQHF.

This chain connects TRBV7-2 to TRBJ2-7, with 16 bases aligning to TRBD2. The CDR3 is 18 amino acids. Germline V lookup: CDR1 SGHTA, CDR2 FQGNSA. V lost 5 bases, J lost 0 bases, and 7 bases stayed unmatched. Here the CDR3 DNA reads TGTGCCAGCAGCCCCAGGGGACTAGCGGGAGGGCCCTCCTACGAGCAGTACTTC. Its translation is CASSPRGLAGGPSYEQYF.

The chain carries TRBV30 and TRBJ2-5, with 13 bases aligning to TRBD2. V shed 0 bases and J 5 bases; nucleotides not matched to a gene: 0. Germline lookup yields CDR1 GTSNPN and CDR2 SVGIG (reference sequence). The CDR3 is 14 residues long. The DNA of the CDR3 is TGTGCCTGGAGTGTACTAGCGGGAGGGGAGACCCAGTACTTC. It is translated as CAWSVLAGGETQYF.

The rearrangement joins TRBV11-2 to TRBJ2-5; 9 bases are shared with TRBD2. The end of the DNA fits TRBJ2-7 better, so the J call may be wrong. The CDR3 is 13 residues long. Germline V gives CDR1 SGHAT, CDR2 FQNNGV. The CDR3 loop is CASRGTSLYEQYF. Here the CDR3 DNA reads TGTGCCAGCAGGGGGACTAGCCTCTACGAGCAGTACTTC.

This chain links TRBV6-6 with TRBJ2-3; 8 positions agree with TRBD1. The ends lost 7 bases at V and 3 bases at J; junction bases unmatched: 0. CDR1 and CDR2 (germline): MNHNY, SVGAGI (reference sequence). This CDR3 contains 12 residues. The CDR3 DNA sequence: TGTGCCAGCAACAGGGGGACAGATACGCAGTATTTT. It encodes CASNRGTDTQYF.

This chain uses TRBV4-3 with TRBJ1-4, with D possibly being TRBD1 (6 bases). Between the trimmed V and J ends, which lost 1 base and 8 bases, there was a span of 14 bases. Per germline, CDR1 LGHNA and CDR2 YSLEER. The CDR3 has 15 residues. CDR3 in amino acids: CASSQGGGQKEKLFF. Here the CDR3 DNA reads TGCGCCAGCAGCCAAGGGGGGGGGCAGAAGGAAAAACTGTTTTTT.

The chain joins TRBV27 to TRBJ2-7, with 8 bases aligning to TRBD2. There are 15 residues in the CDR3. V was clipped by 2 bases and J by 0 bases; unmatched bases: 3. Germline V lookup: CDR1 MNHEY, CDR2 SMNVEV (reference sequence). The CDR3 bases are TGTGCCAGCAGTTTACGGGGGGGCTACTCCTACGAGCAGTACTTC. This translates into CASSLRGGYSYEQYF.